One sample yielded the 22 T cell receptor beta chains listed below, sequenced in a study of tumor-infiltrating lymphocytes in oesophageal squamous cell carcinoma. TCRdb passed the PCR reads through MiXCR, listing each CDR3 protein once. The top ten hold approximately 30% of the sample, which has fewer than 11,000 distinct CDR3 sequences, 59% seen once. The sample comprised esophageal tumor tissue. The receptors come from a male donor with esophageal squamous cell carcinoma.

A few counts support this clonotype. The chain employs TRBV28 and TRBJ2-3; 7 nucleotides match TRBD1. The V segment lost 6 bases and the J segment 0 bases; nucleotides outside the gene matches: 6. The CDR3 runs to 15 residues. CDR1 is MDHEN, CDR2 SYDVKM, per germline. This CDR3 reads CASRTTGPSTDTQYF. The CDR3 DNA reads TGTGCCAGCAGGACGACAGGGCCTAGCACAGATACGCAGTATTTT.

The chain is built from TRBV6-6 and TRBJ2-6; a possible D gene is TRBD1 (5 bases). Germline assignment: CDR1 MNHNY and CDR2 SVGAGI (reference sequence). This CDR3 has 17 residues. V lost 5 bases to trimming and J lost 0 bases, with 14 bases between them. The CDR3, as DNA: TGTGCCAGCAGTGAGAGACAGCGAAACTCTGGGGCCAACGTCCTGACTTTC. It codes for CASSERQRNSGANVLTF.

The chain couples TRBV6-1 to TRBJ2-5; 7 positions agree with TRBD1. Per the germline V gene, CDR1 is MNHNS and CDR2 is SASEGT. V trimming: 6 bases; J trimming: 5 bases; junction bases outside the gene matches: 9. This CDR3 is built from 14 residues. The CDR3 here is CASRLAGGVETQYF. The CDR3 region has the DNA TGTGCCAGCAGGCTAGCAGGGGGAGTGGAGACCCAGTACTTC.

This clonotype was detected once. The CDR3 does not close with the conserved phenylalanine or tryptophan, likely indicating a read error. The chain uses TRBV7-9 and TRBJ2-7; D is perhaps TRBD1 or TRBD2 (5 bases each). The J call may be mistaken, given a closer DNA end match to TRBJ2-1. Per the germline V gene, CDR1 is SEHNR and CDR2 is FQNEAQ (reference sequence). The CDR3 is made up of 15 amino acids. CDR3 sequence (DNA): TGTGCCAGCAGGAGCGGACAAGACTCCTACAATGAGCAGTTCCTC. Translating it yields CASRSGQDSYNEQFL.

This clonotype was counted once. The CDR3 sequence is CASSPRYWAGELYF. CDR3 coding DNA: TGTGCCAGCAGCCCCCGATATTGGGCCGGGGAGCTGTATTTT. The chain is built from TRBV11-3 and TRBJ2-3; weak D call: TRBD2 (5 bases). Trimming removed 5 bases from V and 14 bases from J, with 23 bases in between. Germline V gene data show CDR1 as SGHNT and CDR2 as YENEEA. The CDR3 runs to 14 residues.

This chain uses TRBV18 with TRBJ2-7; D is uncertain. This CDR3 contains 13 residues. The germline V and J ends were trimmed by 4 bases and 3 bases, with 10 bases remaining between them. Germline assignment: CDR1 KGHSH and CDR2 LQKENI. The CDR3 loop reads CASSHDGYYEQYF. The CDR3 DNA reads as TGTGCCAGCTCACATGACGGATACTACGAGCAGTACTTC.

The chain recombines TRBV10-3 with TRBJ2-5, with TRBD2 matching over 11 bases. The last part of the DNA fits TRBJ2-7 better; the J call may be wrong. Germline loops: CDR1 ENHRY, CDR2 SYGVKD. This CDR3 has 13 residues. The CDR3 nucleotides are TGTGCCATCAGTGAGACTAGCGGGGGCGAGCAGTACTTC. The encoded protein is CAISETSGGEQYF.

The V gene is TRBV7-6, the J gene TRBJ2-5; D tentatively fits TRBD1 or TRBD2 (5 bases each). The germline CDR1 and CDR2 sequences are SGHVS and FNYEAQ. V gave up 7 bases and J gave up 11 bases, with 17 bases separating them. This CDR3 has 12 amino acids. CDR3 region: CASTYARGEQYF. In nucleotides, the CDR3 is TGTGCCAGCACCTACGCGAGGGGAGAGCAGTACTTC.

This rearrangement joins TRBV7-6 to TRBJ2-7; D is undetermined. The DNA matches TRBJ2-1 better at its end, which makes the J call doubtful. CDR1 is SGHVS, CDR2 FNYEAQ, per germline. The CDR3 runs to 15 residues. The CDR3 nucleotides are TGTGCCAGCAGCTTAAGAGCAGACCGGTACAATGAGCAGTTCTTC. Amino acid sequence: CASSLRADRYNEQFF.

This clonotype was seen more than once but under ten times. This chain's CDR3 is CASSLVGGSFNEQFF. CDR3 sequence (DNA): TGTGCCAGCAGCTTAGTGGGCGGGTCCTTTAATGAGCAGTTCTTC. V gene TRBV7-2 combines with J gene TRBJ2-1, with D possibly matching TRBD2 (5 bases). The CDR3 extends over 15 amino acids. The ends were cut back, 1 base at V and 7 bases at J, with 14 bases in the middle. CDR1 is SGHTA and CDR2 is FQGNSA in the germline V gene.

With regard to this clonotype: At one end, the junction sequence differs from germline, possibly due to a read error. This chain connects TRBV7-8 to TRBJ2-1; TRBD1 aligns across 8 bases. The germline V gene encodes CDR1 SGHVS and CDR2 FQNEAQ. This CDR3 spans 15 amino acids. DNA of the CDR3: TGTGCCAGCAGCTTAGATAGGACAGGGAATTCACCCCTCCACTTC. Amino acid sequence: CASSLDRTGNSPLHF.

This clonotype was detected once. V is TRBV6-2 or TRBV6-3 and J is TRBJ2-4, with 7 bases lining up with TRBD1. Near its end, the DNA agrees better with TRBJ2-7, so the J call may be wrong. CDR3 length: 13 amino acids. CDR1 and CDR2 from the germline V gene are MNHEY and SVGEGT. CDR3 sequence reads: CASSRTGSGEQYF. CDR3 DNA sequence: TGTGCCAGCAGTAGGACAGGCTCGGGCGAGCAGTACTTC.

The V call is TRBV10-3, the J call TRBJ2-3; 8 bases map to TRBD2. This CDR3 is 14 amino acids long. The V segment lost 10 bases and the J segment 4 bases; nucleotides outside the gene matches: 10. Germline V lookup: CDR1 ENHRY, CDR2 SYGVKD. In nucleotides, the CDR3 is TGTGCCAGCCAGCGGGAGTTGTTGGCAGATACGCAGTATTTT. It encodes CASQRELLADTQYF.

The chain recombines TRBV7-2 with TRBJ2-3, with 9 bases lining up with TRBD2. The J call is doubtful: the DNA matches TRBJ2-1 better. This CDR3 has 18 amino acids. Germline-derived CDR1 and CDR2 are SGHTA and FQGNSA. The CDR3 nucleotides read TGTGCCAGCAGCCTATACCTAGTAATAGCGGGAGATACCAATGAGCAGTTCTTC. Translation: CASSLYLVIAGDTNEQFF.

This clonotype was seen only once. V usage is TRBV11-2 and J usage is TRBJ2-3; no reliable D call. Trimming stripped 5 bases from V and 4 bases from J, with 7 bases between. The germline V gene has CDR1 SGHAT and CDR2 FQNNGV. This CDR3 has 12 amino acids. The CDR3 coding sequence is TGTGCCAGCAGCCAAGCGTCAGATACGCAGTATTTT. This encodes CASSQASDTQYF.

V gene TRBV7-4 combines with J gene TRBJ2-5; 12 nucleotides align to TRBD2. Germline-derived CDR1 and CDR2 are SGHVT and SQSDAQ. This CDR3 has 15 amino acids. J lost 4 bases, V lost 0 bases, and 0 bases had no gene match. The CDR3 DNA sequence: TGTGCCAGCAGCTTAGCGGGACTAGCGGGAGAGACCCAGTACTTC. Amino acid sequence: CASSLAGLAGETQYF.

With respect to this clonotype: Possible read error: a much larger clone is one base away. This chain links TRBV5-1 with TRBJ2-5; 11 bases are shared with TRBD2. The DNA matches TRBJ2-1 better at its end, which makes the J call doubtful. CDR3 length: 15 amino acids. CDR1 and CDR2 from the germline V gene are SGHRS and YFSETQ. The CDR3 region has the DNA TGCGCCAGCAGCTTCGGACTAGCGGGCCACAATGAGCAGTTCTTC. This translates into CASSFGLAGHNEQFF.

This clonotype showed up just a few times. The chain couples TRBV14 to TRBJ1-6, with D maybe TRBD1 (5 bases). From germline, CDR1 is SGHDN and CDR2 FVKESK. V lost 1 base to trimming and J lost 6 bases, with 19 bases between them. The CDR3 runs 18 residues. CDR3 sequence reads: CASSQVSWQGKGNSPLHF. CDR3 nucleotides: TGTGCCAGCAGCCAAGTCTCGTGGCAGGGAAAGGGTAATTCACCCCTCCACTTT.

This rearrangement joins TRBV28 to TRBJ2-4; a possible D gene is TRBD1 (5 bases). The CDR3 is 15 residues long. Trimming shortened V by 2 bases and J by 0 bases, and 8 bases separated the two germline ends. Germline loops: CDR1 MDHEN, CDR2 SYDVKM. The chain's CDR3 is CASSLGHVAKNIQYF. CDR3 sequence (DNA): TGTGCCAGCAGTTTAGGACACGTAGCCAAAAACATTCAGTACTTC.

The genes are TRBV10-3 and TRBJ2-7; TRBD2 matches at 15 bases. Near its end, the DNA agrees better with TRBJ2-1, so the J call may be wrong. This CDR3 contains 13 residues. Germline CDR1 ENHRY, CDR2 SYGVKD. This CDR3 reads CAGGTSGRNEQFF. Here the CDR3 DNA reads TGTGCCGGCGGGACTAGCGGGAGGAATGAGCAGTTCTTC.

In this sample, this clonotype turned up many times. The rearrangement uses TRBV5-5 and TRBJ2-7, with no clear D. This CDR3 spans 14 amino acids. V was trimmed by 1 base and J by 3 bases, leaving 11 bases between them. CDR1 and CDR2 from the germline V gene are SGHKS and YYEKEE (reference sequence). CDR3 amino acids: CASSLRLPGYEQYF. CDR3 sequence (DNA): TGTGCCAGCAGCTTGCGTCTTCCGGGCTACGAGCAGTACTTC.

The J gene is TRBJ2-4, the V gene TRBV24-1, with TRBD1 identical over 9 bases. With 3 bases clipped from V and 9 bases from J, the junction kept 5 bases outside the gene matches. CDR1 is KGHDR and CDR2 is SFDVKD in the germline V gene. The CDR3 has 14 amino acids. CDR3 bases: TGTGCCACCAGTGATCCGGGACAGGGACTCATTCAGTACTTC. It specifies CATSDPGQGLIQYF.